This TCR beta chain was identified during a study of early T cells in non-severe SARS-CoV-2 infection. Individual cDNA molecules received unique molecular identifiers. One entry per CDR3 protein, called by TCRdb with MiXCR from the 5' RACE reads. This sample yields approximately 97,000 distinct CDR3 sequences, of which 8% to 13% are seen a single time; around 4.3% belongs to the top ten. Per the germline V gene, CDR1 is KGHDR and CDR2 is SFDVKD. The V end lost 4 bases, the J end lost 15 bases, and 15 bases lay between the germline ends. The CDR3 is made up of 12 amino acids. The sample was whole blood, taken at baseline. The sequence derives from an adult who was a healthcare worker with PCR-confirmed SARS-CoV-2 infection or an uninfected control (not recorded which). This chain connects TRBV24-1 to TRBJ2-1; possibly TRBD1 for D (5 bases). In DNA, the CDR3 is TGTGCCACCAGTGAACCCTCACAGGAGTGGTTCTTC. This gives the protein CATSEPSQEWFF.